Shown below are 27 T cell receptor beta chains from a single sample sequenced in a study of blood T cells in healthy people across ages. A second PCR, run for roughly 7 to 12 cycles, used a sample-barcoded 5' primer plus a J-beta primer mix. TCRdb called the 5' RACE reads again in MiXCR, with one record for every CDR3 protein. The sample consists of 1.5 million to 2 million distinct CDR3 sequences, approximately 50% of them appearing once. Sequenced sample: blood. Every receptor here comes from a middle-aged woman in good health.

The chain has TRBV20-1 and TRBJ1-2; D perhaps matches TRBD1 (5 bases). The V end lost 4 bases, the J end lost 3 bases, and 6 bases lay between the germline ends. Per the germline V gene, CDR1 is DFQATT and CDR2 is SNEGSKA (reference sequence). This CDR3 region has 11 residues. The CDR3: CSATGYYGYTF. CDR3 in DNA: TGCAGTGCTACAGGGTACTATGGCTACACCTTC.

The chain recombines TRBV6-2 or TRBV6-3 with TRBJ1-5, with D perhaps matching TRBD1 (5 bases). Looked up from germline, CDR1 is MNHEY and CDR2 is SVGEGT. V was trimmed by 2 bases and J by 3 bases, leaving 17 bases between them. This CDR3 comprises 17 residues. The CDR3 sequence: CASSYRARDGLNQPQHF. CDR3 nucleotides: TGTGCCAGCAGTTACCGGGCCCGGGACGGTCTCAATCAGCCCCAGCATTTT.

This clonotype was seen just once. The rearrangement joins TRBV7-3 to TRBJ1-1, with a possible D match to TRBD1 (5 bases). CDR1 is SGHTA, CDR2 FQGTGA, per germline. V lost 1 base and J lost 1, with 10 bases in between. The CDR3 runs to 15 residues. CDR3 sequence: CASSLNPGQNTEAFF. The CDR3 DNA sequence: TGTGCCAGCAGCTTAAATCCAGGGCAGAACACTGAAGCTTTCTTT.

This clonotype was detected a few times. CDR3 in DNA: TGTGCCAGCAGCCCTTTAGGTGGAACCACAGATACGCAGTATTTT. It yields the protein CASSPLGGTTDTQYF. The V and J genes are TRBV7-8 and TRBJ2-3; D gene ambiguous. Germline CDR1 reads SGHVS; CDR2 reads FQNEAQ. V lost 5 bases and J lost 2, with 14 bases in between. CDR3 size: 15 residues. Combining the CDR3 with reference TRBV7-8 and TRBJ2-3 gives the whole variable domain GAGVSQSPRYKVAKRGQDVALRCDPISGHVSLFWYQQALGQGPEFLTYFQNEAQLDKSGLPSDRFFAERPEGSVSTLKIQRTQQEDSAVYLCASSPLGGTTDTQYFGPGTRLTVL.

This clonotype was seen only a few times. The CDR3 nucleotides read TGTGCCAGCAGCTTTGATTCTAGTAAGAGGGAGACCCAGTACTTC. Translating it yields CASSFDSSKRETQYF. The chain links TRBV7-8 to TRBJ2-5; no clear D gene. The CDR3 length is 15 residues. V lost 3 bases and J 5 bases, leaving 16 bases between the germline ends. Looked up from germline, CDR1 is SGHVS and CDR2 is FQNEAQ. Together with reference TRBV7-8 and TRBJ2-5, the CDR3 gives the full variable domain: GAGVSQSPRYKVAKRGQDVALRCDPISGHVSLFWYQQALGQGPEFLTYFQNEAQLDKSGLPSDRFFAERPEGSVSTLKIQRTQQEDSAVYLCASSFDSSKRETQYFGPGTRLLVL.

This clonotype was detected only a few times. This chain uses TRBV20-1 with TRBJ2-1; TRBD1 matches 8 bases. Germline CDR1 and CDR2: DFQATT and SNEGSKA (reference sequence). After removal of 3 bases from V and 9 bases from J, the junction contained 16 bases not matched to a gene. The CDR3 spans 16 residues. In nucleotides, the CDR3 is TGCAGTGCTAGGTGGTCAGGGGGCTTCGTCGTCGGTGAGCAGTTCTTC. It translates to CSARWSGGFVVGEQFF.

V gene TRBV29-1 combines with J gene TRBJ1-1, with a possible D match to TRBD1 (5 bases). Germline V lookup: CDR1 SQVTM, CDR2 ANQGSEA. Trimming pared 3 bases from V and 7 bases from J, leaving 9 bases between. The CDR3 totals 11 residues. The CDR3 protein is CSVDPQDEAFF. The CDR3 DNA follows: TGCAGCGTTGACCCACAGGATGAAGCTTTCTTT.

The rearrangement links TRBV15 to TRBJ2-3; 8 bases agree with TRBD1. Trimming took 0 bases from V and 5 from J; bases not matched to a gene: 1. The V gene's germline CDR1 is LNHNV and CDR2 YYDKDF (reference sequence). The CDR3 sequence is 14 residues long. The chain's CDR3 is CATSRDTGGDTQYF. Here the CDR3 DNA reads TGTGCCACCAGCAGAGATACAGGGGGAGATACGCAGTATTTT.

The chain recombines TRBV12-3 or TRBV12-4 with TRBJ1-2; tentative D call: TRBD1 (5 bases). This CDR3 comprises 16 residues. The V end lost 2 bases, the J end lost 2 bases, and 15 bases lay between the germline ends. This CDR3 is CASSLTTVAGNYGYTF. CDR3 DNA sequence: TGTGCCAGCAGTTTAACGACTGTGGCAGGGAACTATGGCTACACCTTC.

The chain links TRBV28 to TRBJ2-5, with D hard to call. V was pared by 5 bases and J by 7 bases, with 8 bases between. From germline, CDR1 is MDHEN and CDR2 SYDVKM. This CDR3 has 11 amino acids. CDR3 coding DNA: TGTGCCAGCAGTCGTAAGACGACCCAGTACTTC. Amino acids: CASSRKTTQYF.

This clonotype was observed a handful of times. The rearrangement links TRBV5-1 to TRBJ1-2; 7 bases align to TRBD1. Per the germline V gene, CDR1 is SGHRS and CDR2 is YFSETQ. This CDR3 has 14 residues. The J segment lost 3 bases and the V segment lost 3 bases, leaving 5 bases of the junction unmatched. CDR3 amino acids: CASSSKQGDYGYTF. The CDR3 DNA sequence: TGCGCCAGCAGCTCAAAGCAGGGGGACTATGGCTACACCTTC.

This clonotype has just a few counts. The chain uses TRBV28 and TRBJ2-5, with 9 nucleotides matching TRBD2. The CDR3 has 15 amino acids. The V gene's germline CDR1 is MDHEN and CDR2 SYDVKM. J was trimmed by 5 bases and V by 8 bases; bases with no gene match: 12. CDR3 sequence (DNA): TGTGCCAGCGATCTGCGAGCGGGGGGCTCTGAGACCCAGTACTTC. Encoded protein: CASDLRAGGSETQYF. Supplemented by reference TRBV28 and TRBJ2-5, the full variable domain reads DVKVTQSSRYLVKRTGEKVFLECVQDMDHENMFWYRQDPGLGLRLIYFSYDVKMKEKGDIPEGYSVSREKKERFSLILESASTNQTSMYLCASDLRAGGSETQYFGPGTRLLVL.

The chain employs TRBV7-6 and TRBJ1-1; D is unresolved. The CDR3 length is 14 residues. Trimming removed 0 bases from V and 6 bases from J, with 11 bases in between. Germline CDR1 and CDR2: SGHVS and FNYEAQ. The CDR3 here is CASSLASPGAEAFF. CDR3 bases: TGTGCCAGCAGCTTAGCATCCCCGGGCGCTGAAGCTTTCTTT.

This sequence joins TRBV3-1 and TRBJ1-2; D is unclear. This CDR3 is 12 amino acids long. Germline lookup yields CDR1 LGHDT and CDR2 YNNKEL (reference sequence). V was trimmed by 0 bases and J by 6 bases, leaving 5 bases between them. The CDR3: CASSQDEDGYTF. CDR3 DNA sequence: TGTGCCAGCAGCCAAGATGAGGATGGCTACACCTTC.

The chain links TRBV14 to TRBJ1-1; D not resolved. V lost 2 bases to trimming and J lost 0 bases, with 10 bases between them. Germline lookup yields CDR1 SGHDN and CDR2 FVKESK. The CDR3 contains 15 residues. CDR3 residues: CASSQISSLNTEAFF. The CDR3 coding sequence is TGTGCCAGCAGCCAAATTTCTTCCTTGAACACTGAAGCTTTCTTT.

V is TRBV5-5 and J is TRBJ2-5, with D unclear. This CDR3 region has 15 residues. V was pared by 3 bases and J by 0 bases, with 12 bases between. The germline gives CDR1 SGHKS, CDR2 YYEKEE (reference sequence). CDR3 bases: TGTGCCAGCAGCTCGGCGTCGACTCACCAAGAGACCCAGTACTTC. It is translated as CASSSASTHQETQYF.

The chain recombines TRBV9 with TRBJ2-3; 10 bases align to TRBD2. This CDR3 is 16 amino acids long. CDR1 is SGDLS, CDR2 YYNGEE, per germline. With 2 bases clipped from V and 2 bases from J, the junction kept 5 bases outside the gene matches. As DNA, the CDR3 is TGTGCCAGCAGCGTCCTAGCGGGGGCCTTCACAGATACGCAGTATTTT. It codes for CASSVLAGAFTDTQYF.

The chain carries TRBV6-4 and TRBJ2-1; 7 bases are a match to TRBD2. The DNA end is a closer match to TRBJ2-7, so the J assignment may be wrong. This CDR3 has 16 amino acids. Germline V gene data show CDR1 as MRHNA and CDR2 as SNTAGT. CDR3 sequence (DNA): TGTGCCAGCAGGGACGAAGCGGGACCTCCCTACAATGAGCAGTACTTC. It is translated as CASRDEAGPPYNEQYF.

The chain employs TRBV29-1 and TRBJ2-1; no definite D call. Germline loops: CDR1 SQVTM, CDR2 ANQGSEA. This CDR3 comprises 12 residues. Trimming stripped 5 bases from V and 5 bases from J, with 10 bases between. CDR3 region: CSVRFSHNEQFF. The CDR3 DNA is TGCAGCGTTCGGTTTTCGCACAATGAGCAGTTCTTC.

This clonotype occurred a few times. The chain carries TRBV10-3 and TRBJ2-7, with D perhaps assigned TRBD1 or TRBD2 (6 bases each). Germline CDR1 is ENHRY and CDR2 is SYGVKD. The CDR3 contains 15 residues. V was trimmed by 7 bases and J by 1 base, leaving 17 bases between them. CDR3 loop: CAITAGRGGSYEQYF. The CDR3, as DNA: TGTGCCATCACCGCAGGTAGAGGGGGGTCCTACGAGCAGTACTTC.

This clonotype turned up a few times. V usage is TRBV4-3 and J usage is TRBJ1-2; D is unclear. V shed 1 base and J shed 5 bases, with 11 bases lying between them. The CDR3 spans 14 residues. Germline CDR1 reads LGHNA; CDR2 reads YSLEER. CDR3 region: CASSQARGWYGYTF. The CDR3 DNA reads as TGCGCCAGCAGCCAAGCGCGGGGTTGGTATGGCTACACCTTC.

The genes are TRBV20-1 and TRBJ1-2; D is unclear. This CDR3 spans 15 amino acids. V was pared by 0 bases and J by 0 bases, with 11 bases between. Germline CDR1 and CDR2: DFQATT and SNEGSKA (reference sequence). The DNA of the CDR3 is TGCAGTGCTAGAGACGCGTCGGCGGCTAACTATGGCTACACCTTC. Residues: CSARDASAANYGYTF.

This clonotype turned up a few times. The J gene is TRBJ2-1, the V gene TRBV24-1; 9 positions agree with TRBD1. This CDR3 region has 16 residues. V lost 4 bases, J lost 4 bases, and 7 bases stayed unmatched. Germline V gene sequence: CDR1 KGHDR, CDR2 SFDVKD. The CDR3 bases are TGTGCCACCAGTGAGGATGGACAGGGGACTTACAATGAGCAGTTCTTC. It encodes CATSEDGQGTYNEQFF.

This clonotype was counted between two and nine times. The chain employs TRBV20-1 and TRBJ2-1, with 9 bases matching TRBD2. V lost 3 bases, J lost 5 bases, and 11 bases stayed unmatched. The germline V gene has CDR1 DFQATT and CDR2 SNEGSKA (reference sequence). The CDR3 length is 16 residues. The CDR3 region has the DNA TGCAGTGCTAGTACTCCGGGGCTAGCGGGGCACAATGAGCAGTTCTTC. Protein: CSASTPGLAGHNEQFF.

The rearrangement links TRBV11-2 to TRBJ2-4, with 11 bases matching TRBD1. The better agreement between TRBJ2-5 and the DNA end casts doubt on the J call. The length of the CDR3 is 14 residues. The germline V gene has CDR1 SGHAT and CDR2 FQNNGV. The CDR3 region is CASRWGQGVETQYF. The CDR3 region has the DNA TGTGCCAGCAGATGGGGACAGGGGGTTGAGACCCAGTACTTC.

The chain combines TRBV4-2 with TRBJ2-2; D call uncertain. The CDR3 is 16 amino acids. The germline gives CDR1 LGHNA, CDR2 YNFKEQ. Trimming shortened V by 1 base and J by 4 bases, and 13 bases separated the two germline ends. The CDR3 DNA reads TGTGCCAGCAGCCAAGGATGGGGTACGAGCACCGGGGAGCTGTTTTTT. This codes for CASSQGWGTSTGELFF.

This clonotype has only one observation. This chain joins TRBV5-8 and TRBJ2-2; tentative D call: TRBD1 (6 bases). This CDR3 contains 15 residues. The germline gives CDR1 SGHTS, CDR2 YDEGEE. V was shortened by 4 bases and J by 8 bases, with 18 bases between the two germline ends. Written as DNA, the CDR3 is TGTGCCAGCAGCGCGAAACAGGGAGTATCTGGGGAGCTGTTTTTT. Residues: CASSAKQGVSGELFF.